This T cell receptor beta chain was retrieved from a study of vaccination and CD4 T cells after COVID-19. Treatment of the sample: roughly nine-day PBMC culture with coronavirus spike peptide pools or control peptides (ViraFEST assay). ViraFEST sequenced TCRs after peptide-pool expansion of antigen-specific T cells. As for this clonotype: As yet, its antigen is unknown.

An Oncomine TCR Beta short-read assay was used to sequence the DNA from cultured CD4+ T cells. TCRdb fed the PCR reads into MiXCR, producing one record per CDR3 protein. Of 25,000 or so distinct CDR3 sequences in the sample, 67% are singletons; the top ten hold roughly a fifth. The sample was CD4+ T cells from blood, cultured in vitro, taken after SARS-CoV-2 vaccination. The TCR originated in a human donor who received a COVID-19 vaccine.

The CDR3 DNA reads TGTGCCTGGAGGAGGCAGGGGATGAACACTGAAGCTTTCTTT. Translating it yields CAWRRQGMNTEAFF. The chain recombines TRBV30 with TRBJ1-1; D perhaps matches TRBD1 (6 bases). V lost 3 bases and J 0 bases, leaving 11 bases between the germline ends. The CDR3 runs 14 residues. Germline V gives CDR1 GTSNPN, CDR2 SVGIG (reference sequence).